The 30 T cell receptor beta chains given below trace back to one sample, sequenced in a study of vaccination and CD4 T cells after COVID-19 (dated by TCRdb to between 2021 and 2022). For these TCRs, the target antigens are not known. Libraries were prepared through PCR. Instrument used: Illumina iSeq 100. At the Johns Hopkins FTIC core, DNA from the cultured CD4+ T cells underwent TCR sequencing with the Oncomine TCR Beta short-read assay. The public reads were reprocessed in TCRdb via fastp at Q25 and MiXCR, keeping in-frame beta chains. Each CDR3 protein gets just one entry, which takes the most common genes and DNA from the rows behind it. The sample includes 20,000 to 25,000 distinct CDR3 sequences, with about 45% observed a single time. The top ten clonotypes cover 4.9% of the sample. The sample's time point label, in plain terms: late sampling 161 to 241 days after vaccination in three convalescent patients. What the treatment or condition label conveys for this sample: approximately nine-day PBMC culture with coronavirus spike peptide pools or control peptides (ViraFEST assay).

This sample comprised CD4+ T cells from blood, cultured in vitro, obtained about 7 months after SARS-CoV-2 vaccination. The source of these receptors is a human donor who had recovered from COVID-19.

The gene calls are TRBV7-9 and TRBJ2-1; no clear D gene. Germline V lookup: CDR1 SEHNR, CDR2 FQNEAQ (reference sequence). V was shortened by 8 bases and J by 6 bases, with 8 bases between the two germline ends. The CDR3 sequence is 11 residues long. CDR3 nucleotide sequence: TGTGCCAGCCGAAACTTCAATGAGCAGTTCTTC. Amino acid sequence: CASRNFNEQFF.

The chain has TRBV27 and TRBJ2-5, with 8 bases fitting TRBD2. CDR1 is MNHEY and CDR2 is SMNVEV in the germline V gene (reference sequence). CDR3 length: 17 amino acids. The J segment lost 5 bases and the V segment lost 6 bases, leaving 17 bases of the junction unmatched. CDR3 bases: TGTGCCAGCAGATCCCCCCTGCGGGCGGGAGGTTGGGAGACCCAGTACTTC. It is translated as CASRSPLRAGGWETQYF.

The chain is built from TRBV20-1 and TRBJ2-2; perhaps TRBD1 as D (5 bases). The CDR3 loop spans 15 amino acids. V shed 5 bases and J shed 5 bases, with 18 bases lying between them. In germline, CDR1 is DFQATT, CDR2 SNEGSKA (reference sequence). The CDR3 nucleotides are TGCAGTGCTCAAAGCCCCAGGGTATTAACCGGGGAGCTGTTTTTT. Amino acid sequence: CSAQSPRVLTGELFF.

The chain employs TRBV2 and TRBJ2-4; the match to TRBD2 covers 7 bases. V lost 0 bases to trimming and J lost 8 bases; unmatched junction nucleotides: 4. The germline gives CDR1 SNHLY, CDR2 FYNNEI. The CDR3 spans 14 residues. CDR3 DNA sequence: TGTGCCAGCAGTGAAGCGCTCCGGGGGGACATTCAGTACTTC. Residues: CASSEALRGDIQYF.

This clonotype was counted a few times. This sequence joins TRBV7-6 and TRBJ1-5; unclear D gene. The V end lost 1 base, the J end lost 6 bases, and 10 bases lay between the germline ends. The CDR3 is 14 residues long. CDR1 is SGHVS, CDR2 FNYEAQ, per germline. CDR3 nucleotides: TGTGCCAGCAGCTTAGTATTAGGTGGTCAGCCCCAGCATTTT. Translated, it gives CASSLVLGGQPQHF.

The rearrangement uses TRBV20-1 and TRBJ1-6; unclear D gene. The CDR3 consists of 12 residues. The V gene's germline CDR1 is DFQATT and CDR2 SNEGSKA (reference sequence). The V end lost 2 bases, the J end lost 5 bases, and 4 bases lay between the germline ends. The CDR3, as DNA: TGCAGTGCTAGACAGAATAATTCACCCCTCCACTTT. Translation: CSARQNNSPLHF.

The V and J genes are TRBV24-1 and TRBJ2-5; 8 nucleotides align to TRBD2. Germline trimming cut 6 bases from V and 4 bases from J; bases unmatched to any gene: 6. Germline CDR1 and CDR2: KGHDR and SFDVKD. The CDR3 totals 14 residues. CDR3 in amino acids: CATSPNGGVETQYF. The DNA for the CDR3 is TGTGCCACCAGTCCAAACGGGGGGGTAGAGACCCAGTACTTC.

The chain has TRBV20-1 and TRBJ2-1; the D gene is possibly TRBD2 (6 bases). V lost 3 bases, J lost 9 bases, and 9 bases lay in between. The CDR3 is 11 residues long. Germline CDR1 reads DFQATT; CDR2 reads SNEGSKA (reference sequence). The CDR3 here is CSARGTLEQFF. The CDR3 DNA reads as TGCAGTGCTAGGGGGACTCTTGAGCAGTTCTTC.

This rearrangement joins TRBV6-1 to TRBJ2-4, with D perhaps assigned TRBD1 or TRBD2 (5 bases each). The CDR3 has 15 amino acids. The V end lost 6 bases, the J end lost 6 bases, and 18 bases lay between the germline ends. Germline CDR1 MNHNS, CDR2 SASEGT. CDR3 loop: CASSRDVIGRNIQYF. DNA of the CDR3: TGTGCCAGCAGCCGGGACGTTATAGGAAGAAACATTCAGTACTTC.

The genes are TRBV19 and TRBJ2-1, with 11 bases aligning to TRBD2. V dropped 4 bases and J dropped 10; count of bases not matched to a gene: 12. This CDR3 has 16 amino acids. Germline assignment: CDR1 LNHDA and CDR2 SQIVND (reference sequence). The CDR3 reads CASSTLGLAGGPEQFF. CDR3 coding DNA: TGTGCCAGTAGTACTCTTGGGCTAGCGGGAGGTCCCGAGCAGTTCTTC.

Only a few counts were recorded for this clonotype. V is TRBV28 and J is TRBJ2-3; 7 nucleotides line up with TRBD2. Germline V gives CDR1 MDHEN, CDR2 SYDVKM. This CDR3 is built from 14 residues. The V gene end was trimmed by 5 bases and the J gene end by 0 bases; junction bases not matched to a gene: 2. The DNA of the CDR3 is TGTGCCAGCAGTCAGCGGGAAAGCACAGATACGCAGTATTTT. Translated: CASSQRESTDTQYF.

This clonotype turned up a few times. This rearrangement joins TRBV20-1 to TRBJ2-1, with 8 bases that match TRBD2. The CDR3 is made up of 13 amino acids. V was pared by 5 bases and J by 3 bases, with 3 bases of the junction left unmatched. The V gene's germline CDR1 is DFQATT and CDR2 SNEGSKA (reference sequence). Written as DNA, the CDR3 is TGCAGTGCTTCCGGGACTAGCTACAATGAGCAGTTCTTC. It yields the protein CSASGTSYNEQFF.

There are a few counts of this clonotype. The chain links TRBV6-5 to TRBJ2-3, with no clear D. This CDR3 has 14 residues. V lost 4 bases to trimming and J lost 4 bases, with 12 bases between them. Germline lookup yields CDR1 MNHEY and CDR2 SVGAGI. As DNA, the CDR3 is TGTGCCAGCAGTTGGAAAGGGAAGGCAGATACGCAGTATTTT. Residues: CASSWKGKADTQYF.

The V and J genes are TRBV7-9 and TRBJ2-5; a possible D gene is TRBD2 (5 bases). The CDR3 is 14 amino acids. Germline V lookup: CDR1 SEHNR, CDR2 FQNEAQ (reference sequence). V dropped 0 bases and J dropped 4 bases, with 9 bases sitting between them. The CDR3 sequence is CASSLASGRETQYF. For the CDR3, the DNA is TGTGCCAGCAGCTTAGCCAGCGGCAGAGAGACCCAGTACTTC.

This chain's CDR3 is CSARGQVGVNIQYF. The CDR3 region has the DNA TGCAGTGCTAGGGGACAGGTTGGGGTGAACATTCAGTACTTC. The chain has TRBV20-1 and TRBJ2-4; TRBD1 aligns across 8 bases. J was trimmed by 7 bases and V by 3 bases; bases with no gene match: 8. The CDR3 loop spans 14 amino acids. Germline CDR1 reads DFQATT; CDR2 reads SNEGSKA (reference sequence).

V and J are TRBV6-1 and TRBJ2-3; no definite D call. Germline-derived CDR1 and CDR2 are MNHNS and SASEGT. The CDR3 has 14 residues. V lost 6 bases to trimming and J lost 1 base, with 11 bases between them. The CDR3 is CASRRPGGTDTQYF. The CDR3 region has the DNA TGTGCCAGCAGACGACCAGGTGGCACAGATACGCAGTATTTT.

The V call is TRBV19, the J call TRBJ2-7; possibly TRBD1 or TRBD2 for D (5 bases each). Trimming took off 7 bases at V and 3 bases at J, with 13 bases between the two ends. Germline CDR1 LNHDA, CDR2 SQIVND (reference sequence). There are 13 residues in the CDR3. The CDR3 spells CASTSEGFYEQYF. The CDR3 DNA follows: TGTGCCAGTACAAGTGAGGGGTTCTACGAGCAGTACTTC.

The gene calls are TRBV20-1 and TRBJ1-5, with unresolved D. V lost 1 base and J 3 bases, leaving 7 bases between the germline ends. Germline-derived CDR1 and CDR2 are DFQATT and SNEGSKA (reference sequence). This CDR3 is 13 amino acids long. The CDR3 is CSARGGNNQPQHF. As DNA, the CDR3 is TGCAGTGCTAGAGGCGGCAACAATCAGCCCCAGCATTTT.

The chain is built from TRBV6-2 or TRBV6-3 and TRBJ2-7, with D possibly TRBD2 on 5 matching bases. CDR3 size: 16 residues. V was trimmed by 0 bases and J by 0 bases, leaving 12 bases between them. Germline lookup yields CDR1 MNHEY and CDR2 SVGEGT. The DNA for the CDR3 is TGTGCCAGCAGTTACTCGTGGTCGAGCGGCTCCTACGAGCAGTACTTC. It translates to CASSYSWSSGSYEQYF.

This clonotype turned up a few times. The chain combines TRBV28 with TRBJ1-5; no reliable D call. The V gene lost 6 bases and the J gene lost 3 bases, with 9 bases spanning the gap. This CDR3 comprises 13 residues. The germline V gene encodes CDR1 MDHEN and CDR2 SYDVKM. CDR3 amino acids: CASSRINNQPQHF. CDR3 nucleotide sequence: TGTGCCAGCAGCCGGATAAACAATCAGCCCCAGCATTTT.

The CDR3: CASSQDIPSGSGYNEQFF. The CDR3 nucleotides read TGCGCCAGCAGCCAAGATATCCCTAGCGGGAGTGGCTACAATGAGCAGTTCTTC. The chain is built from TRBV4-1 and TRBJ2-1; 10 bases line up with TRBD2. Germline loops: CDR1 MGHRA, CDR2 YSYEKL. The CDR3 is 18 amino acids. Trimming at V came to 0 bases and at J to 3 bases, leaving 8 bases not matched to a gene.

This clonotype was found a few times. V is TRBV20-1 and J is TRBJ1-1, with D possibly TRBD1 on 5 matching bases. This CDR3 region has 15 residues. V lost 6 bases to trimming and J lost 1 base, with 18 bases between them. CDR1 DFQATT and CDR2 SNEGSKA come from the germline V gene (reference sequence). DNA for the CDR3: TGCAGTGCGGCGTCATCCAGGGTGTGGAACACTGAAGCTTTCTTT. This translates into CSAASSRVWNTEAFF.

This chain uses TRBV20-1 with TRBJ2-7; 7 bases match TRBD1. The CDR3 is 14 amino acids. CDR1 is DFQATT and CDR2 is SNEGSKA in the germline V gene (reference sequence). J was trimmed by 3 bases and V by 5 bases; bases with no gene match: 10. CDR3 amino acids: CSAYYRDSDYEQYF. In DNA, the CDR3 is TGCAGTGCTTATTACCGGGACAGTGACTACGAGCAGTACTTC.

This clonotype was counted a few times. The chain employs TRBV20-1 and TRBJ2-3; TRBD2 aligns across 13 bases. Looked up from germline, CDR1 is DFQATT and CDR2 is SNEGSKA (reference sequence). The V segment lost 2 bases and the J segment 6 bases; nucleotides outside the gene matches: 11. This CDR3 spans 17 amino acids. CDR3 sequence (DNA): TGCAGTGCTAGAACTTTACGGACTAGCGGGAGATCCGATACGCAGTATTTT. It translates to CSARTLRTSGRSDTQYF.

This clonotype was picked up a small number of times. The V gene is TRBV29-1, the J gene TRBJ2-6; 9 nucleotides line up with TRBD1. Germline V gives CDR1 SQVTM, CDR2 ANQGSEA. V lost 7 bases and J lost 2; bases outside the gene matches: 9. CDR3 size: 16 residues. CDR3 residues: CSAGDRAVTGANVLTF. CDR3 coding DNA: TGCAGCGCAGGGGACAGGGCGGTAACTGGGGCCAACGTCCTGACTTTC.

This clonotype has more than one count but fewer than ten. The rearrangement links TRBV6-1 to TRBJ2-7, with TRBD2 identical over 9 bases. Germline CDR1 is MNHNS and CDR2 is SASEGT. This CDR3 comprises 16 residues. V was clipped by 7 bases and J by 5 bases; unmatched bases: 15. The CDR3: CASTITFSGRNDEQYF. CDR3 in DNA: TGTGCCAGCACAATTACTTTTAGCGGGAGAAACGACGAGCAGTACTTC.

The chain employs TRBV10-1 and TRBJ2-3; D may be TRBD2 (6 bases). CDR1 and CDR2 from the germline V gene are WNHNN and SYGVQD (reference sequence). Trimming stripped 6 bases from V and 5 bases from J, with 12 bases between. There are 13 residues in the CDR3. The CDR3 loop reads CASRGGPGDTQYF. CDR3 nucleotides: TGCGCCAGCAGAGGAGGGCCAGGAGATACGCAGTATTTT.

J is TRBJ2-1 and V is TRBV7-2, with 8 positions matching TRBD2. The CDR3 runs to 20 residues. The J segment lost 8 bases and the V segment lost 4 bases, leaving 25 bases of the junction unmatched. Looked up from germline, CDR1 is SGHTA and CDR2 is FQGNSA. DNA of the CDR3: TGTGCCAGCAGCTCCCTCGCCCTCAGACCACCCCAGCGGGAGAAGGATGAGCAGTTCTTC. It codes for CASSSLALRPPQREKDEQFF.

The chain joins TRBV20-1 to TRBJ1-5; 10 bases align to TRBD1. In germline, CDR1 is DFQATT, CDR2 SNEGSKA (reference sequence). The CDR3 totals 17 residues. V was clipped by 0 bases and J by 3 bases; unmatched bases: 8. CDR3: CSARELVGTGDNQPQHF. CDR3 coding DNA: TGCAGTGCTAGAGAATTAGTCGGGACAGGGGACAATCAGCCCCAGCATTTT.

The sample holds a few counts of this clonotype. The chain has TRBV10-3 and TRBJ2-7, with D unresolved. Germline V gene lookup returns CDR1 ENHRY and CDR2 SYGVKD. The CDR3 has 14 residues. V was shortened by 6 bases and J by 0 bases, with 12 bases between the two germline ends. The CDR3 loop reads CAISPSRYSYEQYF. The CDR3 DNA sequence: TGTGCCATCAGCCCCAGCCGGTACTCCTACGAGCAGTACTTC.